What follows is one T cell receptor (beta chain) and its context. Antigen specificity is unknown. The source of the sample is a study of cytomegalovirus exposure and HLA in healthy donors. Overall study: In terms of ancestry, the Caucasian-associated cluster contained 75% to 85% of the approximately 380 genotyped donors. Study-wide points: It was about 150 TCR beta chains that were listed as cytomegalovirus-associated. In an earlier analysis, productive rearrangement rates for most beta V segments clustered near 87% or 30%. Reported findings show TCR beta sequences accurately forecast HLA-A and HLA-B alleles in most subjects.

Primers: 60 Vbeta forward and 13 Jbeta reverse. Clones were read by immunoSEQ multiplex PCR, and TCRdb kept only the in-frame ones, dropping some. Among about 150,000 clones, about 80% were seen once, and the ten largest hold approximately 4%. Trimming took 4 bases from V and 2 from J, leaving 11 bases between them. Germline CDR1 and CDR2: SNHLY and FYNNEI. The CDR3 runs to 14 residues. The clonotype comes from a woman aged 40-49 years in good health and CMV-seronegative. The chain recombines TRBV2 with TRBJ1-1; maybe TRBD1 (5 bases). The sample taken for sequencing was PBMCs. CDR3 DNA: TGTGCCAGCAGTGTTGGGGCACTAAACACTGAAGCTTTCTTT. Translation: CASSVGALNTEAFF.